The source of this TCR beta chain is a study of shared clonotypes between healthy human individuals (dated by TCRdb to about 2020). Regarding the research as a whole: Three men and a couple of women, aged 18 to 49 years, made up the cohort. To estimate repertoire size and how much clonotypes are shared between individuals, the study performed deep sequencing of blood TCR repertoires from about five healthy adults. Different laboratories and diverse techniques were used to prepare libraries and sequence TCR repertoires, to increase sequencing depth and limit assay-specific biases. For each donor, CD4 naive and CD4 memory were each given three plates, CD8 naive was given two plates, and CD8 memory was given one plate. Between about 0.9 and 9 billion PBMCs per donor were obtained by leukapheresis.

General findings and caveats noted by the study authors: About 5% of naive CD4, around 4% of naive CD8, about 2.5% of memory CD4, and about 0.4% of memory CD8 clonotypes were shared across several donors. Higher generation probabilities were observed for clonotypes shared by all four sorted-subset donors than for non-shared clonotypes. Sampling was restricted to blood, and TCR repertoires in tissue are likely to differ from TCR repertoires in blood. Based on pairwise subsampling, the degree of clonotype sharing among donors was expected to be affected by sequencing depth. Naive subsets generally had larger estimated clonotype richness than memory subsets did. The small number of donors limited the genetic and exposure-history diversity represented. Rarefaction of sorted-subset datasets indicated incomplete sequencing despite the large sequencing depth.

Healthy HIV-negative adults with no recently reported acute infections or vaccinations were included as donors. Only Caucasian adults living in Nashville, Tennessee, USA were represented among the donors. CD4+ T cells were enriched by magnetic negative selection, after which naive cells were positively selected on CD45RA and the negative fraction was taken as the memory subset. Blood was obtained by leukapheresis, after which PBMCs were separated by Ficoll-Histopaque density gradient centrifugation and cryopreserved in liquid nitrogen vapor phase. Analytical flow cytometry was used to check the purity and quantity of every magnetically sorted T cell population. Each sorted fraction had its genomic DNA isolated and then quantified by UV absorbance on a Nanodrop 2000c. Using the deep immunoSEQ assay, TCR CDR3 regions were amplified from genomic DNA by multiplex PCR. For each cell subset, the extracted genomic DNA was distributed evenly across all wells of several immunoSEQ 96-well plates, and each plate served as one replicate. For sorted subsets, each replicate PCR was loaded with approximately 200 ng genomic DNA, equivalent to 30,000 or so T cell genomes. Purified libraries were quantified with a Qubit 3.0 fluorometer, sized on a Bioanalyzer 2100, and re-quantified with the KAPA Library Quantification kit. Each immunoSEQ 96-well plate was sequenced on its own single-read 150-cycle Illumina NextSeq 550 flow cell. In the source study's methods: Because only junctional sequences without quality scores were contained in the immunoSEQ output, filtering matching that applied to full-length reads could not be performed. Sequences were annotated with PyIR, a Python wrapper for IgBLAST v1.9, using IMGT germline references to assign V/J genes and CDR3. Reads with weak V/J assignments (E-value above 1e-6), missing CDR3, stop codons, out-of-frame junctions, or ambiguous translated residues were removed. V3J clonotypes were defined as sequences sharing the same inferred V gene, J gene, and CDR3 amino acid sequence. The percentage overlap between two repertoires was calculated by dividing the number of shared unique clonotypes by the size of the smaller repertoire. Repertoire richness was assessed with RTK rarefaction, the Chao1 estimator, and Recon v2.1 estimates of unobserved clonotypes. Generation probabilities for all TCRbeta clonotypes obtained by the gDNA method from a handful of donors were computed using OLGA. The source is immuneACCESS, and TCRdb retained only in-frame sequences with V and J called. Part of the clones is not carried over; for the studies checked, unresolved V genes explain less than half of this, and the remainder is unexplained. V and J calls and clone size are as listed in that table; D and trimming were resolved from the DNA. A total of millions of clones appear in this sample, about 92% of them only once. The ten largest clones capture 0.13% to 0.15% of the sample.

V lost 6 bases and J lost 1 base, and the count of bases not matched to a germline gene is 6. The CDR3 covers 15 residues, taking in both the cysteine and the phenylalanine. CDR3 DNA only is kept here, 45 bases in frame from base 1. CDR1 and CDR2, looked up from the germline V gene, are MDHEN and SYDVKM. In the case of this clone: Its cognate antigen has yet to be identified. Nothing much larger sits one base from this clone, and base qualities are not available.

The origin of this receptor is a man aged 18 to 29 in good health. The chain was built from TRBV28 and TRBJ1-3; 7 bases in the middle match TRBD1. Sequencing was done on a sample of naive CD4+ T cells sorted from blood. The cell subset or site label corresponds to: CD45RA+ positively selected. The DNA sequence is as follows: TGTGCCAGCAGCACAGGGGTATTATCTGGAAACACCATATATTTT. This translates into CASSTGVLSGNTIYF.